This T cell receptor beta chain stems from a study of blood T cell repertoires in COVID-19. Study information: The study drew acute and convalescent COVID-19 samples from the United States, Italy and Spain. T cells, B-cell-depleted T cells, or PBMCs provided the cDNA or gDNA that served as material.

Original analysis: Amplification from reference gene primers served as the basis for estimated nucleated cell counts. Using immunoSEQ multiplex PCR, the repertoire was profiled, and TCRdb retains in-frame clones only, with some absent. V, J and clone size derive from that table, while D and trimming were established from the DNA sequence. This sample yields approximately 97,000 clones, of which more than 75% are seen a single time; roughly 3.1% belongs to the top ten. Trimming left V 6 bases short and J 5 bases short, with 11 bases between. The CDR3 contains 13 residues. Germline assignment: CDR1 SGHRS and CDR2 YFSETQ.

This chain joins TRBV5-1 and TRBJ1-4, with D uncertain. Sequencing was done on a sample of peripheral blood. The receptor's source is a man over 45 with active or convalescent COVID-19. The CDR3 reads CASNEGRNEKLFF. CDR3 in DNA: TGCGCCAGCAACGAGGGCCGAAATGAAAAACTGTTTTTT.